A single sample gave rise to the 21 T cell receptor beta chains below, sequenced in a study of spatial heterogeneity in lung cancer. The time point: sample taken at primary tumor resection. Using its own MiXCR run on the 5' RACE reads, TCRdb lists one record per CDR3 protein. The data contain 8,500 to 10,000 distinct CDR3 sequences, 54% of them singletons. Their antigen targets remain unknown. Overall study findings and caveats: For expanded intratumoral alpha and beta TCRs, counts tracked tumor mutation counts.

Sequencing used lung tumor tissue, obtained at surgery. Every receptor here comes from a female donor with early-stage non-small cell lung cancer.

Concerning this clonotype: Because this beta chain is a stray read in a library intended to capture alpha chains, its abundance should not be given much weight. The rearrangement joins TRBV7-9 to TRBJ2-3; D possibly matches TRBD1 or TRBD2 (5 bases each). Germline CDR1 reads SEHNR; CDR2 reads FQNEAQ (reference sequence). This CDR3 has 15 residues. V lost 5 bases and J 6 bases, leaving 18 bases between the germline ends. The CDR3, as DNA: TGTGCCAGCAGCCTGGGACCGTCTGAGTTGGATACGCAGTATTTT. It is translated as CASSLGPSELDTQYF.

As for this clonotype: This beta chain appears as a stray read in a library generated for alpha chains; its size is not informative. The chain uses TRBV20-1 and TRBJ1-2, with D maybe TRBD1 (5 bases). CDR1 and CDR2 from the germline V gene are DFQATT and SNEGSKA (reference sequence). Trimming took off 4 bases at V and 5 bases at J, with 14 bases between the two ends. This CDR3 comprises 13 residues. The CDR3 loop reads CSAMTVRMYGYTF. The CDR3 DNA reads TGCAGTGCTATGACAGTTCGGATGTATGGCTACACCTTC.

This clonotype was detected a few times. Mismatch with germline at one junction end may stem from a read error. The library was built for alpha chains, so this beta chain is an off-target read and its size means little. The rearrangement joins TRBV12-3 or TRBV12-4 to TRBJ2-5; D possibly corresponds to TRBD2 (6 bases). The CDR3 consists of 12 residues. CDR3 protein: CASSYQERAGAF. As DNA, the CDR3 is TGTGCCAGCAGTTACCAAGAGCGGGCGGGTGCCTTC.

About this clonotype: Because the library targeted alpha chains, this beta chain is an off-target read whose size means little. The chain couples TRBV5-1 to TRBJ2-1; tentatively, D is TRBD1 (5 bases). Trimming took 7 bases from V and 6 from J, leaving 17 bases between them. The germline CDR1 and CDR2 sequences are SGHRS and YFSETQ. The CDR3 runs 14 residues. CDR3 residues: CASAENLQGNEQFF. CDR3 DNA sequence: TGCGCCAGCGCTGAAAACCTCCAGGGCAATGAGCAGTTCTTC.

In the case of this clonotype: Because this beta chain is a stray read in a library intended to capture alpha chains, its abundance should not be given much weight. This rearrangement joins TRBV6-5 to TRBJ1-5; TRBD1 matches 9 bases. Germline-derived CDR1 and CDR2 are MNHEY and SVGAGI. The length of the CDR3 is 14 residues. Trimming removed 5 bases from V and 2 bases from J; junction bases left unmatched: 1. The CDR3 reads CASSRDRGNQPQHF. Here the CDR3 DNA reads TGTGCCAGCAGTCGGGACAGGGGCAATCAGCCCCAGCATTTT.

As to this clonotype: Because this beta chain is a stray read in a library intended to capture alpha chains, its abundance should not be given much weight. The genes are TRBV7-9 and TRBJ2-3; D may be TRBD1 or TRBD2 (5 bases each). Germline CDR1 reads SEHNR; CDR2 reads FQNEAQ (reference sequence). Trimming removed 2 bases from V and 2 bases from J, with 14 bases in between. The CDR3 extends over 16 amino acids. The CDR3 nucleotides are TGTGCCAGCAGCTTAAGGGGAGCGAGCTACACAGATACGCAGTATTTT. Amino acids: CASSLRGASYTDTQYF.

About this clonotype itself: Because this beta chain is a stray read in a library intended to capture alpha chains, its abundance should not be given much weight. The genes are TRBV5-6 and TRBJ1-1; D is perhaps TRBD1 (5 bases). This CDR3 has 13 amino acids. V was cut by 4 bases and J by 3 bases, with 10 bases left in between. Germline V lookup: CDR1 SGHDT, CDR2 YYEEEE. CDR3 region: CASSPGLDTEAFF. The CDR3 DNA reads TGTGCCAGCAGCCCAGGGTTGGACACTGAAGCTTTCTTT.

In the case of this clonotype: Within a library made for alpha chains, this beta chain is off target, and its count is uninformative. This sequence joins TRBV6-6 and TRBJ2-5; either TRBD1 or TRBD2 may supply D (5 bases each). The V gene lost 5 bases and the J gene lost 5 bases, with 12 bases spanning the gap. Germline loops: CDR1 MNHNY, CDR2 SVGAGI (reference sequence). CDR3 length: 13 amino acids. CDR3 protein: CASSEGIGETQYF. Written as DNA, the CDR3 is TGTGCCAGCAGTGAGGGGATAGGGGAGACCCAGTACTTC.

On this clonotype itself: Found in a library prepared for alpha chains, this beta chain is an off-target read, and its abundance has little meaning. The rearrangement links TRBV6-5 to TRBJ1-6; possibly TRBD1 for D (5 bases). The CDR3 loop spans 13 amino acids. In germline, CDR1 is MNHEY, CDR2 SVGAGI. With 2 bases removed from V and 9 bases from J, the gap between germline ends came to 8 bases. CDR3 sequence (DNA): TGTGCCAGCAGTTACGGGACGGCTTCACCCCTCCACTTT. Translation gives CASSYGTASPLHF.

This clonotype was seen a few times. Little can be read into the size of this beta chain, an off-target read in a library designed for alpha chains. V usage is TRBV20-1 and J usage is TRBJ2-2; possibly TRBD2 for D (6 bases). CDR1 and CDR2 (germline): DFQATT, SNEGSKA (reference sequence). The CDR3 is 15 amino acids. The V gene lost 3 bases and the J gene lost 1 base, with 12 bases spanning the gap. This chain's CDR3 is CSASPGLLNTGELFF. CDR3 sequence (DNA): TGCAGTGCTAGTCCGGGACTCCTGAACACCGGGGAGCTGTTTTTT.

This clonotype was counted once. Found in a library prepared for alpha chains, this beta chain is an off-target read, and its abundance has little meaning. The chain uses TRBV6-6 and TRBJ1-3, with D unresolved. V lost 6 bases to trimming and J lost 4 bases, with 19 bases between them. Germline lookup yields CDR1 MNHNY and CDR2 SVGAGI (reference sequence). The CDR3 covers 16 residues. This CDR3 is CASRELTRNAGNTIYF. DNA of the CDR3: TGTGCCAGCAGGGAACTCACCCGAAACGCCGGAAACACCATATATTTT.

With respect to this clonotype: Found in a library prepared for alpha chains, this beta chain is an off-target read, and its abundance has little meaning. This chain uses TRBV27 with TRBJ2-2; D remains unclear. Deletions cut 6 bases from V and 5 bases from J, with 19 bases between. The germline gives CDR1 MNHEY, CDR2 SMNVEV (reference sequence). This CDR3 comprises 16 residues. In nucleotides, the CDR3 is TGTGCCAGCAGGCTGAGGACCCCAACAAGGACCGGGGAGCTGTTTTTT. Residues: CASRLRTPTRTGELFF.

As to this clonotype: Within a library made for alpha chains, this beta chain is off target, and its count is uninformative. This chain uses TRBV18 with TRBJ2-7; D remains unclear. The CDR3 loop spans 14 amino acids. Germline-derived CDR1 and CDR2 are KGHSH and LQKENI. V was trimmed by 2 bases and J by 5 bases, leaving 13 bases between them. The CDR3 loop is CASSPGKDGDEQYF. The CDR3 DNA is TGTGCCAGCTCACCAGGGAAAGACGGTGACGAGCAGTACTTC.

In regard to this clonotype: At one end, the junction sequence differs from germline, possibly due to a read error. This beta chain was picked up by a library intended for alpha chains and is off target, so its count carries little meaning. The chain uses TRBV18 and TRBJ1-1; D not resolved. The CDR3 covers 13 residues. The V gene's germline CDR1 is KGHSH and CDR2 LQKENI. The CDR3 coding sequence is TGTGCCAGCTCACCAGAGGTGAACACTGAAGCTTTATTT. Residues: CASSPEVNTEALF.

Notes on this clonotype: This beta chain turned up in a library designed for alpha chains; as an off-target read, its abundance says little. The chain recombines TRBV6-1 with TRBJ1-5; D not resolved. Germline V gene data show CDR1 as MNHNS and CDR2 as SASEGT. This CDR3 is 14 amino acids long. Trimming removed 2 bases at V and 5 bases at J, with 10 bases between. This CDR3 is CASSEPGRDQPQHF. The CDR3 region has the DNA TGTGCCAGCAGTGAACCCGGGAGAGATCAGCCCCAGCATTTT.

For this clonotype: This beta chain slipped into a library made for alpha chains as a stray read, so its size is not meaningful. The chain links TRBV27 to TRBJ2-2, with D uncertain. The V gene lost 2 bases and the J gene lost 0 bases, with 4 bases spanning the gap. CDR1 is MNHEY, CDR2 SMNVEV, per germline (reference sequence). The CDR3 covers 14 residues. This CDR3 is CASSLGANTGELFF. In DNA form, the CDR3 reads TGTGCCAGCAGTTTAGGCGCGAACACCGGGGAGCTGTTTTTT.

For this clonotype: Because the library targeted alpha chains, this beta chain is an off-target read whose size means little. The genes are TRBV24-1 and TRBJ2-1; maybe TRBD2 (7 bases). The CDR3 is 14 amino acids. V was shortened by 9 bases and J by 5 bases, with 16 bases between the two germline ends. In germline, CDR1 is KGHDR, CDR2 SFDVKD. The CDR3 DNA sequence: TGTGCCACCGGGGGGGCCAGAACGAACAATGAGCAGTTCTTC. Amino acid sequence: CATGGARTNNEQFF.

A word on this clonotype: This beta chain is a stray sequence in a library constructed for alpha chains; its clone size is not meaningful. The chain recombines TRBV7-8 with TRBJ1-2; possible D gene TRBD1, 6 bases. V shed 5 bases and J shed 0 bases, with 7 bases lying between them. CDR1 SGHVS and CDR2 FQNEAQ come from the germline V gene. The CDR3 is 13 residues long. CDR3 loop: CASSHRANYGYTF. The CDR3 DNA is TGTGCCAGCAGCCACAGGGCTAACTATGGCTACACCTTC.

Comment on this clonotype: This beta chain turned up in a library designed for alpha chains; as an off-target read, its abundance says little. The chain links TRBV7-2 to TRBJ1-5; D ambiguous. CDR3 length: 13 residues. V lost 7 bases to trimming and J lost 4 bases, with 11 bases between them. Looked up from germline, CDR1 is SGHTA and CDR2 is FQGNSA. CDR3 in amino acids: CASTYSRNQPQHF. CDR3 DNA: TGTGCCAGCACGTATAGTAGGAATCAGCCCCAGCATTTT.

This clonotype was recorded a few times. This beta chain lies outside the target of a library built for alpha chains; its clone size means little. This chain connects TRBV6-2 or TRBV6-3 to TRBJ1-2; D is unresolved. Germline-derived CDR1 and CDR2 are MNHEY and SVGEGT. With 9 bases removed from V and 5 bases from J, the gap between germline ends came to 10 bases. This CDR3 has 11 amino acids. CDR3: CASGLFYGYTF. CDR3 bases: TGTGCCAGTGGACTCTTTTATGGCTACACCTTC.

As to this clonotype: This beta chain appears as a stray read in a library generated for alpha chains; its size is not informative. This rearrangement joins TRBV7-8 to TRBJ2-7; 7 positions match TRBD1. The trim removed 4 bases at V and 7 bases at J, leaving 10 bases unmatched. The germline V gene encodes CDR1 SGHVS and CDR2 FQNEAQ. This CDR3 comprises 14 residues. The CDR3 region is CASSSRQGTGEQYF. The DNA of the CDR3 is TGTGCCAGCAGCTCTCGACAGGGCACCGGGGAGCAGTACTTC.